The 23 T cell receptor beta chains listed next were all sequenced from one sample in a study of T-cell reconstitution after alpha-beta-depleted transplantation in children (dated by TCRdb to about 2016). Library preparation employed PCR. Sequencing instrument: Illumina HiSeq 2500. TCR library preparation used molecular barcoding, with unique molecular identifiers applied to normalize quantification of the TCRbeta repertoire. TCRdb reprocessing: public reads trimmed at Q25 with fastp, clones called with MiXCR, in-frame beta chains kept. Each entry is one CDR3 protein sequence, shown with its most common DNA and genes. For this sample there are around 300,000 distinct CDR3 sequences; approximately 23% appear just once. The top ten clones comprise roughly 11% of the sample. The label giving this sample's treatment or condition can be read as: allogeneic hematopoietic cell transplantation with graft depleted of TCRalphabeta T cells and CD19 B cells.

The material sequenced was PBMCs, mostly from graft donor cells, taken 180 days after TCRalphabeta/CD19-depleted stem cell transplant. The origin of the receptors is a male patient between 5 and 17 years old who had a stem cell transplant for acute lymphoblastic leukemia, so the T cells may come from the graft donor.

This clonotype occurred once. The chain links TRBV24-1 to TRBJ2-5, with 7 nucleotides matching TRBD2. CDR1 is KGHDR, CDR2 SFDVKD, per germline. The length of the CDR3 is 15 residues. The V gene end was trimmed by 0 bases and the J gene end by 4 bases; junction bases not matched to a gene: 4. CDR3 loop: CATSDLGDYSETQYF. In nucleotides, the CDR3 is TGTGCCACCAGTGATTTGGGGGACTACTCAGAGACCCAGTACTTC.

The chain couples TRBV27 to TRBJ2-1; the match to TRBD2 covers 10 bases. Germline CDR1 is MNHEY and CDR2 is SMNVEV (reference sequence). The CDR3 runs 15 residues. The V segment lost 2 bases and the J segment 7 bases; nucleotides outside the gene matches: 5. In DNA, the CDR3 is TGTGCCAGCAGTTTAAGCGGGAGGGTTAAAAATGAGCAGTTCTTC. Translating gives CASSLSGRVKNEQFF.

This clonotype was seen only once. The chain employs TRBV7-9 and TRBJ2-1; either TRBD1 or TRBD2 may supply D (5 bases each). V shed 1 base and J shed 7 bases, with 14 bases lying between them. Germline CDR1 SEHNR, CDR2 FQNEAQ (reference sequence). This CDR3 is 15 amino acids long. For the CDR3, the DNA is TGTGCCAGCAGCTTAGTAGGGCAGGGCGGGAATGAGCAGTTCTTC. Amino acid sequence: CASSLVGQGGNEQFF.

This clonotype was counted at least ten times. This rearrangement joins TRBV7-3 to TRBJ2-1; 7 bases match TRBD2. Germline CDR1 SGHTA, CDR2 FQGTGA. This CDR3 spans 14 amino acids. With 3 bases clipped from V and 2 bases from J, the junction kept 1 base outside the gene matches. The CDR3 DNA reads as TGTGCCAGCAGCTTTAGCGGGCCCTACAATGAGCAGTTCTTC. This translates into CASSFSGPYNEQFF.

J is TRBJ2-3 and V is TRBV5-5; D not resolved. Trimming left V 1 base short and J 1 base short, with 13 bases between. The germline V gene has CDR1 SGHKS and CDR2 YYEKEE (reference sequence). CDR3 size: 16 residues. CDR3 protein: CASSLLGAGGTDTQYF. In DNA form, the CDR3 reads TGTGCCAGCAGCTTGCTTGGAGCCGGTGGCACAGATACGCAGTATTTT.

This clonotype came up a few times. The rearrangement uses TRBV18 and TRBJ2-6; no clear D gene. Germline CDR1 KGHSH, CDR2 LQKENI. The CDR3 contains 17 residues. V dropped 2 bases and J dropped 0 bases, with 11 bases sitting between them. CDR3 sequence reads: CASSPINSLSGANVLTF. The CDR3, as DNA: TGTGCCAGCTCACCAATAAACTCCCTCTCTGGGGCCAACGTCCTGACTTTC.

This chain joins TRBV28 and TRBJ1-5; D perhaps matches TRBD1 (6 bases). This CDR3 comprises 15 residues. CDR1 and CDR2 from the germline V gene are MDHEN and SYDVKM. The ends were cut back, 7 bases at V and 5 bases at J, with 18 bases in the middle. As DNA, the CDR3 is TGTGCCAGCATCCCCGCGGCAGGGGCTCATCAGCCCCAGCATTTT. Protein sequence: CASIPAAGAHQPQHF.

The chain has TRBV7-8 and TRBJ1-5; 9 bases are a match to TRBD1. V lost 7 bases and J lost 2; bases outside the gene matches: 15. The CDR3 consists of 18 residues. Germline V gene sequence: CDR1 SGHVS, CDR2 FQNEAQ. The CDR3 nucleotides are TGTGCCAGCACTTTAGGCAACAGGGGGCGAGAGGGCAATCAGCCCCAGCATTTT. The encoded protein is CASTLGNRGREGNQPQHF.

Here the CDR3 reads CATSANTYNEQFF. In DNA form, the CDR3 reads TGTGCCACCAGTGCCAACACGTACAATGAGCAGTTCTTC. This chain joins TRBV24-1 and TRBJ2-1; unclear D gene. The CDR3 totals 13 residues. The V gene lost 5 bases and the J gene lost 4 bases, with 8 bases spanning the gap. Germline V lookup: CDR1 KGHDR, CDR2 SFDVKD.

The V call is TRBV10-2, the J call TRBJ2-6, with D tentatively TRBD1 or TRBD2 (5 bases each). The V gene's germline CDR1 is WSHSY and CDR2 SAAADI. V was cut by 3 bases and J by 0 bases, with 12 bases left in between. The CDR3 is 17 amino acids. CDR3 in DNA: TGCGCCAGCAGTGAAGGGGTTGGGGGCTCTGGGGCCAACGTCCTGACTTTC. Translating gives CASSEGVGGSGANVLTF.

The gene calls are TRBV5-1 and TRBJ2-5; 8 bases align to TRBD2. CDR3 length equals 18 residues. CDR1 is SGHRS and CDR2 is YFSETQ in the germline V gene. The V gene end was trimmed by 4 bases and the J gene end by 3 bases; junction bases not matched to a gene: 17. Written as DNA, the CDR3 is TGCGCCAGCAGCGAGCTGGGTGCTAGCGGGCGATTGGAAGAGACCCAGTACTTC. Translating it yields CASSELGASGRLEETQYF. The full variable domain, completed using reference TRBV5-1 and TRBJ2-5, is KAGVTQTPRYLIKTRGQQVTLSCSPISGHRSVSWYQQTPGQGLQFLFEYFSETQRNKGNFPGRFSGRQFSNSRSEMNVSTLELGDSALYLCASSELGASGRLEETQYFGPGTRLLVL.

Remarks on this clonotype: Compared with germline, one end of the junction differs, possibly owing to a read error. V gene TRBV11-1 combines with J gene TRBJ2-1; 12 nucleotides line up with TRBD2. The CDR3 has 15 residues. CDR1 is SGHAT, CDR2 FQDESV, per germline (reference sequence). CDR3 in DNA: TGTGCCAGCAGCCTAGCGGGAGGGGACTACAATGAGCAGTTCTTC. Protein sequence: CASSLAGGDYNEQFF.

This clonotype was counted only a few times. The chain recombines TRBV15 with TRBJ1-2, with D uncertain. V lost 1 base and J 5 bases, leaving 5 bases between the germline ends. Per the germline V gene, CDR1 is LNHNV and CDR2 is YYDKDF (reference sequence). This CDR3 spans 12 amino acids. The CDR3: CATSRVIYGYTF. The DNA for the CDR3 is TGTGCCACCAGCAGAGTTATTTATGGCTACACCTTC. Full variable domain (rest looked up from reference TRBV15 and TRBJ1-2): DAMVIQNPRYQVTQFGKPVTLSCSQTLNHNVMYWYQQKSSQAPKLLFHYYDKDFNNEADTPDNFQSRRPNTSFCFLDIRSPGLGDTAMYLCATSRVIYGYTFGSGTRLTVV.

The CDR3 nucleotides are TGTGCCACCAGCCCCGGGCGGGGTCCCTACAATGAGCAGTTCTTC. It codes for CATSPGRGPYNEQFF. The chain joins TRBV15 to TRBJ2-1; a possible D gene is TRBD2 (6 bases). The CDR3 length is 15 residues. V was cut by 5 bases and J by 2 bases, with 13 bases left in between. Germline V CDR1 and CDR2: LNHNV, YYDKDF (reference sequence).

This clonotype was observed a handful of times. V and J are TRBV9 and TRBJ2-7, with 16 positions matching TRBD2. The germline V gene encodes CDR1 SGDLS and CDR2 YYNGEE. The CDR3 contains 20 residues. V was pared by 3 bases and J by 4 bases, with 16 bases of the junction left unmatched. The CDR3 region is CASSAGTSGRATTRGYEQYF. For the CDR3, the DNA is TGTGCCAGCAGCGCCGGGACTAGCGGGAGGGCCACTACGAGGGGATACGAGCAGTACTTC.

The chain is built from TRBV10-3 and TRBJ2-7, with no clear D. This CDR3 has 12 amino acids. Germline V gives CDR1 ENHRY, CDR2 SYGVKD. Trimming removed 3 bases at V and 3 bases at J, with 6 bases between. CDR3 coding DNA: TGTGCCATCAGTGATCAAAGCTACGAGCAGTACTTC. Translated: CAISDQSYEQYF.

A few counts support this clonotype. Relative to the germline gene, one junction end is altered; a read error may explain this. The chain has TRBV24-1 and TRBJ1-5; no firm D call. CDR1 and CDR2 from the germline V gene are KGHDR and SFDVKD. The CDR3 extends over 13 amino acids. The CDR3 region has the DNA TGTGCCACCTGTGATTATAGCAATCAGCCCCAGCATTTT. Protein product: CATCDYSNQPQHF.

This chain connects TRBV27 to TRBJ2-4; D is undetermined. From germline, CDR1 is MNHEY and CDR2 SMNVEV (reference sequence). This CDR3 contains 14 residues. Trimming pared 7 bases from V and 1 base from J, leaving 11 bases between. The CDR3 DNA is TGTGCCAGCATCGCCCGAGGTGCCAAAAACATTCAGTACTTC. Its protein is CASIARGAKNIQYF.

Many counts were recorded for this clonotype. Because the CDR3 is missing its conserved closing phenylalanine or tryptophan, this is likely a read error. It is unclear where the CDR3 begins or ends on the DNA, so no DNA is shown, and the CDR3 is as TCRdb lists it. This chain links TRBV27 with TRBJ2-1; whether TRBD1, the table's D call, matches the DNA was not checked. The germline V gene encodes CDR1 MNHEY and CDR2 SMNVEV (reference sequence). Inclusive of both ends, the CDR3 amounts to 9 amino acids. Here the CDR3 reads CASRPTGGL.

Here the CDR3 DNA reads TGTGCCAGCAACGGGCGGTATTGGATCTACAATGAGCAGTTCTTC. This encodes CASNGRYWIYNEQFF. The chain combines TRBV5-5 with TRBJ2-1; D gene ambiguous. In germline, CDR1 is SGHKS, CDR2 YYEKEE (reference sequence). This CDR3 is 15 amino acids long. V lost 6 bases and J 3 bases, leaving 16 bases between the germline ends. Variable domain in full (rest from reference TRBV5-5 and TRBJ2-1): DAGVTQSPTHLIKTRGQQVTLRCSPISGHKSVSWYQQVLGQGPQFIFQYYEKEERGRGNFPDRFSARQFPNYSSELNVNALLLGDSALYLCASNGRYWIYNEQFFGPGTRLTVL.

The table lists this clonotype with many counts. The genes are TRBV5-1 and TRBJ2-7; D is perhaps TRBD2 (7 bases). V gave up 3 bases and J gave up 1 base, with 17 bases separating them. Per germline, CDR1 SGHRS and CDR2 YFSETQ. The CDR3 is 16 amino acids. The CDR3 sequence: CASSSVVGGGSYEQYF. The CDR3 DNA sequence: TGCGCCAGCAGCTCCGTTGTGGGAGGGGGATCCTACGAGCAGTACTTC.

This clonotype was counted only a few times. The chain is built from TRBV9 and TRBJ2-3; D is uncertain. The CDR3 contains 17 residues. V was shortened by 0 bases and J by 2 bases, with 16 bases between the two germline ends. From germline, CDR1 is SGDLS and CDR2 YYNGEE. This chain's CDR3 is CASSVEGRHRFTDTQYF. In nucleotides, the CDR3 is TGTGCCAGCAGCGTAGAGGGTCGCCATCGCTTCACAGATACGCAGTATTTT.

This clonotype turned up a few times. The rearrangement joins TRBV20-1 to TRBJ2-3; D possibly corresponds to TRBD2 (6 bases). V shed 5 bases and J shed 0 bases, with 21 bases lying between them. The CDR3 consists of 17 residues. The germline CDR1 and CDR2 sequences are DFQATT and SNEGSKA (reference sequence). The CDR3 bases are TGCAGTGCTTACTTGGGCGGGGTGTCCCCTAGCACAGATACGCAGTATTTT. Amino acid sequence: CSAYLGGVSPSTDTQYF.